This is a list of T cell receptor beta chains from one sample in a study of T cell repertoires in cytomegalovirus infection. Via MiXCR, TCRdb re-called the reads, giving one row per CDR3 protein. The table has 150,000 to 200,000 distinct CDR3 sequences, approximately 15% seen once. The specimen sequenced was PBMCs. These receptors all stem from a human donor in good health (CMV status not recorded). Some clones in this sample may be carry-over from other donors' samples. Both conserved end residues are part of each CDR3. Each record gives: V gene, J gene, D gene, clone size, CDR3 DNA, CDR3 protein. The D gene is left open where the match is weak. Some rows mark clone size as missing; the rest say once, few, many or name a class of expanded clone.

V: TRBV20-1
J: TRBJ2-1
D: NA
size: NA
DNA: TGCAGTGCTAGAATCGGGCGGGGTAACAATGAGCAGTTCTTC
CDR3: CSARIGRGNNEQFF

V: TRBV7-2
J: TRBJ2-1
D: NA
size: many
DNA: TGTGCCAGCAGCCCGGAGCGTCTTAGCTCCTACAATGAGCAGTTCTTC
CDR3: CASSPERLSSYNEQFF

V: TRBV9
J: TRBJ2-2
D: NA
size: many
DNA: TGTGCCAGCAGCGTAGGGGGGGGCAAGAACACCGGGGAGCTGTTTTTT
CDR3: CASSVGGGKNTGELFF

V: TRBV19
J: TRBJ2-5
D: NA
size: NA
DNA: TGTGCCAGTAGTTTTAGCGGCTGGGAGACCCAGTACTTC
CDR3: CASSFSGWETQYF

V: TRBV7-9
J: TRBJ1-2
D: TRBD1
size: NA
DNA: TGTGCCAGCAGCTATGGACAGGGAAACGGCTACACCTTC
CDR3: CASSYGQGNGYTF

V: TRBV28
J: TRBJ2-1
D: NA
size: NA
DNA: TGTGCCAGCAGTCTCCCTCCCGGGAGCTCCTACAATGAGCAGTTCTTC
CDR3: CASSLPPGSSYNEQFF

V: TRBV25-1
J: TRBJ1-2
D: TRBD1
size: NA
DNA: TGTGCCAGCAGTGACTCGGGACAGGGGATCCACTATGGCTACACCTTC
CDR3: CASSDSGQGIHYGYTF

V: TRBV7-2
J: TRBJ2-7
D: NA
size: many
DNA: TGTGCCAGCAGCTTAGCGACGGGGGCCACCTACGAGCAGTACTTC
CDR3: CASSLATGATYEQYF

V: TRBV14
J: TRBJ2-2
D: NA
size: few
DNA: TGTGCCAGCAGCCAAGATCGGCGGGACGGAAAACACACCGGGGAGCTGTTTTTT
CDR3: CASSQDRRDGKHTGELFF

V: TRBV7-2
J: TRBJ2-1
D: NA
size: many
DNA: TGTGCCAGCAGCCCCGGGGGGCGGTTGGTTCGTGAGCAGTTCTTC
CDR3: CASSPGGRLVREQFF